Listed below are T cell receptor beta chains from one sample, sequenced in a study of T cell responses to AZD1222 COVID-19 vaccine. Here immunoSEQ multiplex PCR was the method, and the copy in TCRdb shows in-frame clones only, minus some. The sample holds over 110,000 clones, 80% to 90% seen once. The sequenced sample was peripheral blood, obtained on day 0 of AZD1222 vaccination. These TCRs come from an adult in good health. The CDR3 runs from the conserved cysteine through the conserved F or W. The D gene is left open where the match is weak. A clone size is listed for some rows: how often the clone was seen (once, few, many), or a class if it is expanded.

J,size,D,V,length,DNA,CDR3
TRBJ1-1,.,.,TRBV5-1,13,TGCGCCAGCAGCTTGAGTCGCGGGGAGGAAGCTTTCTTT,CASSLSRGEEAFF
TRBJ1-5,once,.,TRBV18,15,TGTGCCAGCTCACCACCTGGACGGAGCAATCAGCCCCAGCATTTT,CASSPPGRSNQPQHF
TRBJ2-2,once,.,TRBV7-9,16,TGTGCCAGCAGCTTCCTAGGCGCGGGGTACACCGGGGAGCTGTTTTTT,CASSFLGAGYTGELFF
TRBJ2-7,.,TRBD1,TRBV5-1,14,TGCGCCAGCAGCACCCGGACAGGGCAGTACGAGCAGTACTTC,CASSTRTGQYEQYF
TRBJ1-1,.,TRBD1,TRBV5-1,13,TGCGCCAGCAGCTTGGATGGGACAGGGACAGCTTTCTTT,CASSLDGTGTAFF
TRBJ2-7,.,.,TRBV12-3/TRBV12-4,13,TGTGCCAGCAGTTTTCCGACCACTTACGAGCAGTACTTC,CASSFPTTYEQYF
TRBJ1-1,.,.,TRBV6-2/TRBV6-3,17,TGTGCCAGCAGTTACCCCTCGACTGAGGTCCTCTCCACTGAAGCTTTCTTT,CASSYPSTEVLSTEAFF
TRBJ1-2,once,TRBD1,TRBV9,17,TGTGCCAGCAGCTCCTCCGGGACAGCCTTTTCGACTTCGGGCTACACCTTC,CASSSSGTAFSTSGYTF
TRBJ1-2,.,.,TRBV19,13,TGTGCCAGTACACCCGGGGGTATCTATGGCTACACCTTC,CASTPGGIYGYTF
TRBJ1-1,.,TRBD1,TRBV30,15,TGTGCCTGGAGTCGACAGGACAGGGGGAACACTGAAGCTTTCTTT,CAWSRQDRGNTEAFF
TRBJ2-6,.,TRBD2,TRBV28,15,TGTGCCAGCAGTTCGACTAGCCCTGGGGCCAACGTCCTGACTTTC,CASSSTSPGANVLTF
TRBJ1-5,.,.,TRBV18,13,TGTGCCAGCTCACCTACAGATCTACAGCCCCAGCATTTT,CASSPTDLQPQHF
TRBJ1-1,.,.,TRBV18,15,TGTGCCAGCTCACCACTTACCGTGCCCAACACTGAAGCTTTCTTT,CASSPLTVPNTEAFF
TRBJ1-2,.,TRBD1,TRBV13,17,TGTGCCAGCAGCACCCCGGGACAGGGGGCGTCGGACTATGGCTACACCTTC,CASSTPGQGASDYGYTF
TRBJ2-5,.,TRBD1,TRBV2,18,TGTGCCAGCAGTGAAGTCCTAACTCGGGACAGGGGAAGGAAGACCCAGTACTTC,CASSEVLTRDRGRKTQYF
TRBJ1-1,.,TRBD1,TRBV18,17,TGTGCCAGCTCACCAGGAGGCGGGGACAGAGTGAACACTGAAGCTTTCTTT,CASSPGGGDRVNTEAFF
TRBJ2-7,few,.,TRBV3-1/TRBV3-2,14,TGTGCCAGCAGCCATCGACAGGCCCCCTACGAGCAGTACTTC,CASSHRQAPYEQYF
TRBJ2-7,.,.,TRBV5-3,11,TGTGCCAGAAGCGCCTCCTACGAGCAGTACTTC,CARSASYEQYF
TRBJ1-1,.,.,TRBV6-5,15,TGTGCCACCTCGAGGGAGACAGCCTCAAACACTGAAGCTTTCTTT,CATSRETASNTEAFF
TRBJ1-2,.,.,TRBV16,12,TGTGCCAGCAGCCAGGGGTTGGGCGGCTACACCTTC,CASSQGLGGYTF
TRBJ1-3,.,TRBD1,TRBV6-5,16,TGTGCCAGCAGTTACGGCAGGGGGCCTTGGGGAAACACCATATATTTT,CASSYGRGPWGNTIYF
TRBJ1-5,.,.,TRBV6-2/TRBV6-3,15,TGTGCCAGCAGTTACGTCAGGGGAGGCAATCAGCCCCAGCATTTT,CASSYVRGGNQPQHF
TRBJ1-4,.,.,TRBV2,16,TGTGCCAGCAGTGAAATGGCGGGGGCCTGGAATGAAAAACTGTTTTTT,CASSEMAGAWNEKLFF
TRBJ1-1,.,TRBD1,TRBV15,13,TGTGCCACCAGCTCACAGGGGGAGGATGAAGCTTTCTTT,CATSSQGEDEAFF
TRBJ2-1,.,TRBD2,TRBV7-3,14,TGTGCCAGCAGCTCCACAACGGGAGGGGTTGAGCAGTTCTTC,CASSSTTGGVEQFF
TRBJ1-1,few,.,TRBV27,14,TGTGCCAGCAGTTTGGTAGGAGGAAGCACTGAAGCTTTCTTT,CASSLVGGSTEAFF
TRBJ2-2,.,.,TRBV5-4,14,TGTGCCAGCAGATCCCAGGGCGGTACCGGGGAGCTGTTTTTT,CASRSQGGTGELFF
TRBJ1-3,.,.,TRBV10-3,14,TGTGCCATCAGACAGGATCTCTCTGGAAACACCATATATTTT,CAIRQDLSGNTIYF
TRBJ1-3,.,.,TRBV9,15,TGTGCCAGCAGCGGTGCCGGGACTACGGGAAACACCATATATTTT,CASSGAGTTGNTIYF
TRBJ2-2,.,.,TRBV3-1/TRBV3-2,13,TGTGCCAGCAGCCCGACGGGAGTGGAGAAGCTGTTTTTT,CASSPTGVEKLFF
TRBJ1-6,.,TRBD1,TRBV3-1/TRBV3-2,16,TGTGCCAGCAGCCAATACCCCGGGACAGGGAATTCACCCCTCCACTTT,CASSQYPGTGNSPLHF
TRBJ1-2,.,.,TRBV7-2,13,TGTGCCAGCAGCCCCGGGAGGTGGGAAGGCTACACCTTC,CASSPGRWEGYTF
TRBJ2-1,.,TRBD2,TRBV30,15,TGTGCCTGGAGTGTCCGACTAGCGGGAGGCAATGAGCAGTTCTTC,CAWSVRLAGGNEQFF
TRBJ1-1,few,.,TRBV6-1,18,TGTGCCAGCAGTGACCCCGCAGGAAGTGGGCTCTCGGGACCTGAAGCTTTCTTT,CASSDPAGSGLSGPEAFF
TRBJ2-7,.,.,TRBV7-8,15,TGTGCCAGCAGCTTAGGGACAGCCCGGGGTTACGAGCAGTACTTC,CASSLGTARGYEQYF
TRBJ1-6,.,TRBD1,TRBV14,15,TGTGCCAGCGGGGAGGAGGGACAGGGTAATTCACCCCTCCACTTT,CASGEEGQGNSPLHF
TRBJ1-3,.,.,TRBV6-5,15,TGTGCCAGCAAAGAAAGCTGGGGGTCTGGAAACACCATATATTTT,CASKESWGSGNTIYF
TRBJ2-3,.,TRBD2,TRBV2,16,TGTGCCAGCAGTGAGGGACTAGCGGGGGGTTATGATACGCAGTATTTT,CASSEGLAGGYDTQYF
TRBJ1-1,.,.,TRBV2,13,TGTGCCAGCTCGGGACAAATGAACACTGAAGCTTTCTTT,CASSGQMNTEAFF
TRBJ1-5,.,.,TRBV4-1,17,TGCGCCAGCAGCCAAGGGAGGGTGGGGGTAAGCAATCAGCCCCAGCATTTT,CASSQGRVGVSNQPQHF
TRBJ2-3,.,.,TRBV9,15,TGTGCCAGCAGCCTATACGACGGAAACACAGATACGCAGTATTTT,CASSLYDGNTDTQYF
TRBJ1-2,.,.,TRBV7-9,13,TGTGCCAGCTCACCCAACAGCTACTATGGCTACACCTTC,CASSPNSYYGYTF